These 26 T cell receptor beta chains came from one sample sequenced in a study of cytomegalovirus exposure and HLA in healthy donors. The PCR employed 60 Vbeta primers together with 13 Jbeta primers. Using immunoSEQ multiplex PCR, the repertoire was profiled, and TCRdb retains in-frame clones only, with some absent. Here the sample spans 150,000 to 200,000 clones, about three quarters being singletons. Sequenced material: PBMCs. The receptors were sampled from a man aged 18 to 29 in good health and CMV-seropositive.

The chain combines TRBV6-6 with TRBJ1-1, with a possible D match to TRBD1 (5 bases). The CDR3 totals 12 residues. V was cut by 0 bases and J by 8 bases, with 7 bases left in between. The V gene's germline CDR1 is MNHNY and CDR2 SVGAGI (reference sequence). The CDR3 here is CASSYSKGEAFF. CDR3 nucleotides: TGTGCCAGCAGTTACTCGAAGGGGGAAGCTTTCTTT.

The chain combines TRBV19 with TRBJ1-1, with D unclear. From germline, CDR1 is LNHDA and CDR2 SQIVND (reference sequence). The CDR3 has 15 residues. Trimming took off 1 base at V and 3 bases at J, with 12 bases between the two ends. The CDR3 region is CASSIALGVHTEAFF. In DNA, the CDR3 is TGTGCCAGTAGTATAGCCCTCGGGGTCCACACTGAAGCTTTCTTT. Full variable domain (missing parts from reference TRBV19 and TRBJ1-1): DGGITQSPKYLFRKEGQNVTLSCEQNLNHDAMYWYRQDPGQGLRLIYYSQIVNDFQKGDIAEGYSVSREKKESFPLTVTSAQKNPTAFYLCASSIALGVHTEAFFGQGTRLTVV.

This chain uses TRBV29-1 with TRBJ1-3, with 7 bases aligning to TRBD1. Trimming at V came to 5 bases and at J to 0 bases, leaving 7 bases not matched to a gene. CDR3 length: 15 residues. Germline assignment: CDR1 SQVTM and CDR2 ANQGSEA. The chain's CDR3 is CSVSTDRASGNTIYF. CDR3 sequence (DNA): TGCAGCGTTTCAACCGACAGGGCCTCTGGAAACACCATATATTTT.

CDR3 nucleotides: TGTGCCAGCAGTGACCGTAATTCACCCCTCCACTTT. Translated, it gives CASSDRNSPLHF. This chain uses TRBV6-1 with TRBJ1-6, with D uncertain. The germline V gene has CDR1 MNHNS and CDR2 SASEGT. The CDR3 extends over 12 amino acids. V was shortened by 3 bases and J by 6 bases, with 3 bases between the two germline ends.

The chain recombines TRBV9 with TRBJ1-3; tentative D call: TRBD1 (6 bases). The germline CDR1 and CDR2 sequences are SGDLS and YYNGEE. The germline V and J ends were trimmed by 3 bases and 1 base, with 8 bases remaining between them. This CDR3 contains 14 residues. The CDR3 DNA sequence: TGTGCCAGCAGCGCCCAGGGGTCTGGAAACACCATATATTTT. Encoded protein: CASSAQGSGNTIYF.

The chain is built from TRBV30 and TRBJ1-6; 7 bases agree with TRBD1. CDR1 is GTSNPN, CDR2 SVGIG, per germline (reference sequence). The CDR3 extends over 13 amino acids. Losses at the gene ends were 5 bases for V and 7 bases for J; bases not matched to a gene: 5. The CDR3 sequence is CAWGGDRNSPLHF. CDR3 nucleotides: TGTGCCTGGGGAGGGGACAGAAATTCACCCCTCCACTTT.

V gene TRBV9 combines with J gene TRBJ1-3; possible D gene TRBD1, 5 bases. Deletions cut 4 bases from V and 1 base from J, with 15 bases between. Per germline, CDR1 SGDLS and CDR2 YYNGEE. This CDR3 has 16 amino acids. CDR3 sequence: CASSSGPGRSGNTIYF. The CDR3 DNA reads TGTGCCAGCAGCTCAGGGCCCGGGAGATCTGGAAACACCATATATTTT. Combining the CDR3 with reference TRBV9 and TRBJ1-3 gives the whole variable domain DSGVTQTPKHLITATGQRVTLRCSPRSGDLSVYWYQQSLDQGLQFLIQYYNGEERAKGNILERFSAQQFPDLHSELNLSSLELGDSALYFCASSSGPGRSGNTIYFGEGSWLTVV.

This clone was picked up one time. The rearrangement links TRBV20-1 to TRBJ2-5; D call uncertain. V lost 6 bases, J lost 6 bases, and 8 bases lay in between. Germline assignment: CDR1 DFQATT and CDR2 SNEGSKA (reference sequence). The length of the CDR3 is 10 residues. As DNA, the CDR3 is TGCAGTGCCACCCAGAAGACCCAGTACTTC. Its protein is CSATQKTQYF.

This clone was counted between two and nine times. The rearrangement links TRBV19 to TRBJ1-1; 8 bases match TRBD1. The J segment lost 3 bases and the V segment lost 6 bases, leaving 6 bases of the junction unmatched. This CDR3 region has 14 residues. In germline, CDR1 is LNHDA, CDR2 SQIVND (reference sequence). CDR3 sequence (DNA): TGTGCCAGTAGGAAGGACAGGGCGGACACTGAAGCTTTCTTT. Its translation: CASRKDRADTEAFF.

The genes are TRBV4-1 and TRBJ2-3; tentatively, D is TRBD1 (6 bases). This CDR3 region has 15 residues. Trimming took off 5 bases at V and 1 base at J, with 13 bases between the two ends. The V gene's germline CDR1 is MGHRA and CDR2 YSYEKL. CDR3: CASSLRTEGTDTQYF. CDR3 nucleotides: TGCGCCAGCAGCTTACGGACAGAGGGCACAGATACGCAGTATTTT.

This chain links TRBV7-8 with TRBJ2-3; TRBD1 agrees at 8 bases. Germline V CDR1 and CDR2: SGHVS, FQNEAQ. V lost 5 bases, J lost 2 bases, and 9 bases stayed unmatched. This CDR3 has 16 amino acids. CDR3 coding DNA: TGTGCCAGCAGCGTTTACCGGGACAGGCCCACAGATACGCAGTATTTT. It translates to CASSVYRDRPTDTQYF.

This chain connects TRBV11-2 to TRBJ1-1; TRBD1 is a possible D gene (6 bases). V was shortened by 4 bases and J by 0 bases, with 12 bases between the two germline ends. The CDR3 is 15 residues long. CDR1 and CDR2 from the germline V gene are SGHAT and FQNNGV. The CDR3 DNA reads TGTGCCAGCAGCTCCATACAGGGTTTGAACACTGAAGCTTTCTTT. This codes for CASSSIQGLNTEAFF.

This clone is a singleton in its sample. The CDR3 bases are TGTGCCAGCAGTTACCAATCGAGCGGGGACCGGAAGGTGCAGTTCTTC. Translating gives CASSYQSSGDRKVQFF. This chain connects TRBV6-5 to TRBJ2-1, with 7 bases identical to TRBD2. The CDR3 covers 16 residues. Looked up from germline, CDR1 is MNHEY and CDR2 is SVGAGI. V was clipped by 2 bases and J by 12 bases; unmatched bases: 16.

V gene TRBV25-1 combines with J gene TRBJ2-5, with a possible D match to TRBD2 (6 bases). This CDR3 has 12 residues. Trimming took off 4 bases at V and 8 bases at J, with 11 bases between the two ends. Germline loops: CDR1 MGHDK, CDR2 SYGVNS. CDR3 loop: CASSGSSATQYF. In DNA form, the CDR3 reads TGTGCCAGCAGTGGTTCTAGCGCCACCCAGTACTTC.

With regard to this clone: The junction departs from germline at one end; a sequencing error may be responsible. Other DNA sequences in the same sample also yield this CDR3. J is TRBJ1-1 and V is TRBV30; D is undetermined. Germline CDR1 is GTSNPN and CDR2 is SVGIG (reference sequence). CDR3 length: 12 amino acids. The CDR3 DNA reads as TGCGCCTACCTACTTAGAGACACTGAAGCTTTCTTT. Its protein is CAYLLRDTEAFF. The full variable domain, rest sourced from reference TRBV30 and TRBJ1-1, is SQTIHQWPATLVQPVGSPLSLECTVEGTSNPNLYWYRQAAGRGLQLLFYSVGIGQISSEVPQNLSASRPQDRQFILSSKKLLLSDSGFYLCAYLLRDTEAFFGQGTRLTVV.

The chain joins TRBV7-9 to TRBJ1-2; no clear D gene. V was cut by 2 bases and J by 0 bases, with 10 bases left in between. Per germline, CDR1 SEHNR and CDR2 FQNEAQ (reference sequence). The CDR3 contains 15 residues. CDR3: CASSLTRSANYGYTF. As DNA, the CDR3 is TGTGCCAGCAGCTTAACCAGGTCAGCTAACTATGGCTACACCTTC.

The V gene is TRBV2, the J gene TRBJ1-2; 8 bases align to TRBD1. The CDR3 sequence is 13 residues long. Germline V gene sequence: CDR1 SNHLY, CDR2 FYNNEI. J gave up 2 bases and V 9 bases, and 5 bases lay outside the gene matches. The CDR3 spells CASTDRGNYGYTF. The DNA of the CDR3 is TGTGCCAGTACCGACAGGGGAAACTATGGCTACACCTTC.

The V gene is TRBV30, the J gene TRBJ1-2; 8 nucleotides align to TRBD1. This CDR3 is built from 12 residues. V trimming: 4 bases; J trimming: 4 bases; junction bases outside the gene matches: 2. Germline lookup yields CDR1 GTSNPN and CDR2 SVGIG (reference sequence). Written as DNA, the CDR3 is TGTGCCTGGACAGGGGGCGGCTATGGCTACACCTTC. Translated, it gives CAWTGGGYGYTF.

In DNA form, the CDR3 reads TGTGCCAGCAGCTTAGAGGGCAGGGTTAATTCACCCCTCCACTTT. Translation: CASSLEGRVNSPLHF. This rearrangement joins TRBV11-2 to TRBJ1-6, with TRBD1 as a possible D gene (5 bases). This CDR3 has 15 amino acids. The germline gives CDR1 SGHAT, CDR2 FQNNGV. The germline V and J ends were trimmed by 0 bases and 6 bases, with 9 bases remaining between them.

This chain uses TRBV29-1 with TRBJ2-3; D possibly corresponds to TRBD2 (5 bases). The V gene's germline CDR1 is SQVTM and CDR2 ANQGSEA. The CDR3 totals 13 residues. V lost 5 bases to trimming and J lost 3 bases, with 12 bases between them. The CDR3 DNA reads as TGCAGCGTTTGGGAAGGGAGAACAGATACGCAGTATTTT. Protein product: CSVWEGRTDTQYF.

For the CDR3, the DNA is TGTGCCAGCAGCCAAGATAGAGGAGACTCTCTTCGTAGGTCCAATGAGCAGTTCTTC. Translating gives CASSQDRGDSLRRSNEQFF. The chain has TRBV4-2 and TRBJ2-1; no firm D call. Trimming shortened V by 0 bases and J by 6 bases, and 24 bases separated the two germline ends. The germline V gene has CDR1 LGHNA and CDR2 YNFKEQ. The CDR3 covers 19 residues.

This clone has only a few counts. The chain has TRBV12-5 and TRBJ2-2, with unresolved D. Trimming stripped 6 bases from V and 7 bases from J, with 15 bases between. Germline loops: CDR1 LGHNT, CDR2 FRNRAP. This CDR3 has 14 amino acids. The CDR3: CASGPYGGIGELFF. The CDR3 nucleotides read TGTGCTAGTGGGCCTTACGGCGGTATCGGGGAGCTGTTTTTT.

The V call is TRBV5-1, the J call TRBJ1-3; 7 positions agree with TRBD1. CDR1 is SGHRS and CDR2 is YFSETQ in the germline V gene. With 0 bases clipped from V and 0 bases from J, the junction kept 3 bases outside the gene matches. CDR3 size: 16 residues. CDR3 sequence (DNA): TGCGCCAGCAGCTTGGACAGGGGCGCCTCTGGAAACACCATATATTTT. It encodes CASSLDRGASGNTIYF. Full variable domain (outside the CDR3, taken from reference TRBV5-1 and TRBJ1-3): KAGVTQTPRYLIKTRGQQVTLSCSPISGHRSVSWYQQTPGQGLQFLFEYFSETQRNKGNFPGRFSGRQFSNSRSEMNVSTLELGDSALYLCASSLDRGASGNTIYFGEGSWLTVV.

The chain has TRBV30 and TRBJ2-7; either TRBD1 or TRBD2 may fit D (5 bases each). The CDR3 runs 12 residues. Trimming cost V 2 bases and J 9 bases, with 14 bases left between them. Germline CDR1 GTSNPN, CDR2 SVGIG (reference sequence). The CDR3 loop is CAWSPGPSGQYV. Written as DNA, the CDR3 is TGTGCCTGGAGTCCAGGGCCGAGCGGGCAGTACGTC.

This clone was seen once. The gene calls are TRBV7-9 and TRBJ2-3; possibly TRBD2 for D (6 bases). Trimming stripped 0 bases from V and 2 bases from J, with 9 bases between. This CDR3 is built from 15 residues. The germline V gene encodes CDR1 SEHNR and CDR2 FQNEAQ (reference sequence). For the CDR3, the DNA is TGTGCCAGCAGCTTAGCTAGCGGAGCCACAGATACGCAGTATTTT. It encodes CASSLASGATDTQYF. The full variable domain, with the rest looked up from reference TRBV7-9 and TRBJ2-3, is DTGVSQNPRHKITKRGQNVTFRCDPISEHNRLYWYRQTLGQGPEFLTYFQNEAQLEKSRLLSDRFSAERPKGSFSTLEIQRTEQGDSAMYLCASSLASGATDTQYFGPGTRLTVL.

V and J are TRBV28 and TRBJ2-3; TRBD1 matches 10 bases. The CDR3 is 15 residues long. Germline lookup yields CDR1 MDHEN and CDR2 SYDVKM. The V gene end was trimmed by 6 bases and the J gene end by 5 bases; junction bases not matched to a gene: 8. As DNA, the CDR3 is TGTGCCAGCAGACTAGGGACAGGGGTTGGAGATACGCAGTATTTT. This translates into CASRLGTGVGDTQYF.